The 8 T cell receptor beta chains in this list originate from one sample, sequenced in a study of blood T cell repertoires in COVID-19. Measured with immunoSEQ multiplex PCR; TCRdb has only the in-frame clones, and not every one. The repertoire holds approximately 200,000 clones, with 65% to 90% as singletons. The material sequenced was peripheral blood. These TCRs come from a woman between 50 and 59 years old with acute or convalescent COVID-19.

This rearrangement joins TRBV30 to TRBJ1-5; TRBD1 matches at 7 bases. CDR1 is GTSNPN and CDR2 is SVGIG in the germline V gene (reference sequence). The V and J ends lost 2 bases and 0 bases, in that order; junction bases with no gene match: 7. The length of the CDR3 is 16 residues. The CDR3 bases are TGTGCCTGGAGTCAAAACAGGGGTTTTAGCAATCAGCCCCAGCATTTT. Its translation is CAWSQNRGFSNQPQHF.

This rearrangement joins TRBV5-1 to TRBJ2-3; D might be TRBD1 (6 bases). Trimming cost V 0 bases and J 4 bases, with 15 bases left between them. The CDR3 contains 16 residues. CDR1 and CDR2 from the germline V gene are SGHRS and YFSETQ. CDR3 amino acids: CASSLALGAGADTQYF. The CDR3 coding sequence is TGCGCCAGCAGCTTGGCCCTGGGGGCAGGAGCAGATACGCAGTATTTT.

DNA for the CDR3: TGTGCCAGCAGCCCGGGACTAGCTACCTACAATGAGCAGTTCTTC. Amino acid sequence: CASSPGLATYNEQFF. This chain uses TRBV14 with TRBJ2-1; TRBD2 matches at 9 bases. The CDR3 is 15 amino acids. Germline lookup yields CDR1 SGHDN and CDR2 FVKESK. The V and J ends lost 4 bases and 2 bases, in that order; junction bases with no gene match: 3.

The CDR3 is CSVHQGGGYTF. The CDR3 DNA reads as TGCAGCGTCCACCAGGGGGGAGGCTACACCTTC. The rearrangement joins TRBV29-1 to TRBJ1-2, with 7 bases that match TRBD1. In germline, CDR1 is SQVTM, CDR2 ANQGSEA. The CDR3 totals 11 residues. With 6 bases clipped from V and 8 bases from J, the junction kept 6 bases outside the gene matches.

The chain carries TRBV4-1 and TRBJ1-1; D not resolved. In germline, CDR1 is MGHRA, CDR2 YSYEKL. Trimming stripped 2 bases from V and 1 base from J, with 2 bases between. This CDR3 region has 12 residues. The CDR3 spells CASSQQNTEAFF. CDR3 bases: TGCGCCAGCAGCCAACAGAACACTGAAGCTTTCTTT.

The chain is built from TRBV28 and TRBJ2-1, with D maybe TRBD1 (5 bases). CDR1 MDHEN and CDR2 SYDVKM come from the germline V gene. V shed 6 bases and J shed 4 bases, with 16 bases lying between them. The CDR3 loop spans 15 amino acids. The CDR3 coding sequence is TGTGCCAGCAGAGCAGGGTCGTGGGGATACAATGAGCAGTTCTTC. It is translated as CASRAGSWGYNEQFF.

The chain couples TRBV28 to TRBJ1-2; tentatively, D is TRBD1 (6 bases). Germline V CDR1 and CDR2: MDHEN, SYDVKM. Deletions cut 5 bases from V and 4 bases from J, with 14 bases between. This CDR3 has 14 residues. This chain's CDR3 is CASSQGNKGYGYTF. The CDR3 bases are TGTGCCAGCAGTCAGGGGAACAAGGGCTATGGCTACACCTTC.

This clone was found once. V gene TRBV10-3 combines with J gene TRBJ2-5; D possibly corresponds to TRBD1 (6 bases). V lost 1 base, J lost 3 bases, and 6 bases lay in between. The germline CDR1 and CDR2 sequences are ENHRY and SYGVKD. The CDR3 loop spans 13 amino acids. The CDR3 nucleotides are TGTGCCATCAGTGAGTACAGGGAAGAGACCCAGTACTTC. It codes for CAISEYREETQYF.